Below are 21 T cell receptor beta chains sequenced from a single sample in a study of human T cells and chemical hapten exposure (dated by TCRdb to about 2021). To prepare the library, RACE was applied. Sequencer: NextSeq 500. TCRdb trimmed public reads at Q25 via fastp, called clones via MiXCR and kept in-frame beta chains. Records with the same CDR3 protein are collapsed into one entry carrying the most frequent genes and DNA. This sample lists 42,000 or so distinct CDR3 sequences; approximately 3.6% were detected once. The top ten clones comprise more than 25% of the sample. The sample's time point label, decoded: patch test 1, 2 weeks after DPC sensitization. Per the publication, the treatment or condition label means: therapeutic diphenylcyclopropenone sensitization with weekly scalp DPC. Total RNA was extracted from unfractionated whole blood that had been collected in Tempus Blood RNA tubes.

The specimen comprised whole blood, sampled in connection with sensitization to the hapten diphenylcyclopropenone (DPC). Every receptor here comes from a man in his forties or fifties with alopecia areata. Some clones in this sample may be carry-over from other donors' samples.

This rearrangement joins TRBV25-1 to TRBJ2-6, with TRBD1 as a possible D gene (5 bases). The CDR3 is 16 residues long. V was cut by 0 bases and J by 3 bases, with 9 bases left in between. Germline V gene data show CDR1 as MGHDK and CDR2 as SYGVNS. The CDR3 DNA reads TGTGCCAGCAGTGAATATAGGGGCTTTGGGGCCAACGTCCTGACTTTC. This translates into CASSEYRGFGANVLTF.

This clonotype was seen repeatedly, ten times or more. V is TRBV28 and J is TRBJ2-5; possible D gene TRBD2, 6 bases. Trimming removed 6 bases at V and 2 bases at J, with 16 bases between. CDR3 size: 15 residues. CDR1 and CDR2 from the germline V gene are MDHEN and SYDVKM. CDR3 nucleotide sequence: TGTGCCAGCAGCTCCCCGGGGACTTTGCAAGAGACCCAGTACTTC. The encoded protein is CASSSPGTLQETQYF.

This clonotype has just a few counts. The chain links TRBV7-2 to TRBJ1-3; TRBD1 is a possible D gene (5 bases). Trimming left V 0 bases short and J 0 bases short, with 12 bases between. The V gene's germline CDR1 is SGHTA and CDR2 FQGNSA. The CDR3 is 17 amino acids. As DNA, the CDR3 is TGTGCCAGCAGCTTAGCGAGTGGGGGGGGCTCTGGAAACACCATATATTTT. Protein product: CASSLASGGGSGNTIYF.

This clonotype was detected ten times or more. The chain has TRBV5-8 and TRBJ1-2, with no clear D. The CDR3 has 11 residues. The V end lost 4 bases, the J end lost 3 bases, and 4 bases lay between the germline ends. Germline V gene lookup returns CDR1 SGHTS and CDR2 YDEGEE. CDR3 loop: CASSRDYGYTF. The DNA of the CDR3 is TGTGCCAGCAGCCGGGACTATGGCTACACCTTC.

This clonotype was found many times. The chain has TRBV11-2 and TRBJ1-1; D is perhaps TRBD1 (5 bases). Germline loops: CDR1 SGHAT, CDR2 FQNNGV. The length of the CDR3 is 15 residues. Trimming removed 2 bases from V and 6 bases from J, with 16 bases in between. The CDR3: CASSLRGVPNSEAFF. The CDR3 DNA reads as TGTGCCAGCAGCTTAAGGGGAGTTCCCAACTCTGAAGCTTTCTTT.

This clonotype was seen many times. The chain carries TRBV6-5 and TRBJ2-7, with TRBD1 identical over 9 bases. J gave up 2 bases and V 8 bases, and 1 base lay outside the gene matches. Germline V CDR1 and CDR2: MNHEY, SVGAGI. The CDR3 has 12 amino acids. CDR3 loop: CASRQGAYEQYF. CDR3 coding DNA: TGTGCCAGCCGACAGGGGGCCTACGAGCAGTACTTC.

This chain uses TRBV18 with TRBJ2-3; D remains ambiguous. This CDR3 has 13 amino acids. Looked up from germline, CDR1 is KGHSH and CDR2 is LQKENI. Trimming left V 2 bases short and J 3 bases short, with 6 bases between. DNA for the CDR3: TGTGCCAGCTCACCAGGCTTAACAGATACGCAGTATTTT. Amino acid sequence: CASSPGLTDTQYF.

This clonotype was observed many times. V usage is TRBV5-1 and J usage is TRBJ2-7, with 9 bases identical to TRBD2. V shed 3 bases and J 0 bases; nucleotides not matched to a gene: 7. The CDR3 extends over 16 amino acids. Per the germline V gene, CDR1 is SGHRS and CDR2 is YFSETQ. The CDR3 DNA sequence: TGCGCCAGCAGCTCGCTGACTAGCGGAAACTCCTACGAGCAGTACTTC. Amino acids: CASSSLTSGNSYEQYF.

This clonotype was counted ten times or more. The rearrangement joins TRBV30 to TRBJ1-6; D remains ambiguous. V gave up 5 bases and J gave up 0 bases, with 11 bases separating them. Germline assignment: CDR1 GTSNPN and CDR2 SVGIG (reference sequence). CDR3 length: 15 amino acids. CDR3 sequence reads: CAWAGGSSYNSPLHF. The CDR3 coding sequence is TGTGCCTGGGCTGGAGGGAGCTCCTATAATTCACCCCTCCACTTT.

This clonotype was counted ten times or more. The chain couples TRBV29-1 to TRBJ1-1; tentatively, D is TRBD1 (5 bases). Looked up from germline, CDR1 is SQVTM and CDR2 is ANQGSEA. The CDR3 covers 13 residues. Deletions cut 8 bases from V and 1 base from J, with 14 bases between. The CDR3 region is CSHKGQGNTEAFF. The CDR3, as DNA: TGCAGCCATAAGGGGCAGGGGAACACTGAAGCTTTCTTT.

This clonotype has a count of ten or more. CDR3 protein: CASSLSLTGNTIYF. CDR3 coding DNA: TGTGCCAGCAGCTTAAGCCTTACTGGAAACACCATATATTTT. The chain couples TRBV7-9 to TRBJ1-3; no clear D. CDR3 size: 14 residues. Between the trimmed V and J ends, which lost 2 bases and 2 bases, there was a span of 7 bases. Looked up from germline, CDR1 is SEHNR and CDR2 is FQNEAQ (reference sequence).

Only a few counts were recorded for this clonotype. CDR3 nucleotide sequence: TGTGCCAGCGGGCAAACGGGGAAACAAGAGACCCAGTACTTC. This encodes CASGQTGKQETQYF. The chain combines TRBV12-3 or TRBV12-4 with TRBJ2-5; maybe TRBD2 (5 bases). This CDR3 contains 14 residues. V was pared by 8 bases and J by 2 bases, with 15 bases between.

This clonotype was observed many times. The chain has TRBV10-3 and TRBJ2-7, with TRBD1 matching 10 bases. The CDR3 is made up of 15 amino acids. Per germline, CDR1 ENHRY and CDR2 SYGVKD. J lost 7 bases, V lost 10 bases, and 16 bases had no gene match. CDR3 protein: CATARMTGGLGEQYF. In nucleotides, the CDR3 is TGTGCCACCGCCAGGATGACAGGGGGCCTGGGAGAGCAGTACTTC.

This clonotype was recorded at least ten times. The V call is TRBV20-1, the J call TRBJ1-1; D remains unclear. The CDR3 sequence is 11 residues long. Trimming took 6 bases from V and 1 from J, leaving 6 bases between them. CDR1 and CDR2 (germline): DFQATT, SNEGSKA (reference sequence). The CDR3, as DNA: TGCAGTGCAAGGCCGAACACTGAAGCTTTCTTT. Protein sequence: CSARPNTEAFF.

Only a few counts were recorded for this clonotype. The J gene is TRBJ1-4, the V gene TRBV7-9; D is unclear. The germline V and J ends were trimmed by 3 bases and 2 bases, with 13 bases remaining between them. The germline V gene has CDR1 SEHNR and CDR2 FQNEAQ (reference sequence). CDR3 size: 16 residues. The CDR3 DNA follows: TGTGCCAGCAGCTTCCAAGCAGGCTCCACTAATGAAAAACTGTTTTTT. It specifies CASSFQAGSTNEKLFF.

This clonotype was seen repeatedly, ten times or more. This chain connects TRBV5-5 to TRBJ2-7; D uncertain. Germline assignment: CDR1 SGHKS and CDR2 YYEKEE (reference sequence). Trimming shortened V by 3 bases and J by 1 base, and 11 bases separated the two germline ends. The CDR3 consists of 14 residues. The chain's CDR3 is CASSSPPRSYEQYF. The CDR3 coding sequence is TGTGCCAGCAGCTCCCCACCGCGGTCCTACGAGCAGTACTTC.

A few counts support this clonotype. This chain uses TRBV6-2 or TRBV6-3 with TRBJ1-1, with 9 bases matching TRBD1. Germline-derived CDR1 and CDR2 are MNHEY and SVGEGT. V dropped 6 bases and J dropped 9; count of bases not matched to a gene: 11. The CDR3 sequence is 14 residues long. The CDR3 loop reads CASRYGQGIIQAFF. For the CDR3, the DNA is TGTGCCAGCAGATATGGACAGGGGATTATCCAAGCTTTCTTT.

This clonotype was seen at least ten times. This chain joins TRBV7-8 and TRBJ1-6; D is undetermined. The CDR3 is 15 residues long. The germline gives CDR1 SGHVS, CDR2 FQNEAQ. V lost 3 bases and J lost 5, with 11 bases in between. The CDR3 DNA is TGTGCCAGCAGCTTTAGCAGTGGAAATAATTCACCCCTCCACTTT. The encoded protein is CASSFSSGNNSPLHF.

Ten or more counts support this clonotype. V gene TRBV30 combines with J gene TRBJ1-1; the match to TRBD1 covers 7 bases. The CDR3 loop spans 12 amino acids. With V trimmed by 7 bases and J by 2 bases, 4 bases remained unmatched. Germline-derived CDR1 and CDR2 are GTSNPN and SVGIG (reference sequence). CDR3 DNA sequence: TGTGCCTCGGGACAGCCCAACACTGAAGCTTTCTTT. The encoded protein is CASGQPNTEAFF.

Worth noting for this clonotype: A clone one base away is much larger, so this may be a read error. The chain employs TRBV20-1 and TRBJ2-7, with 11 bases identical to TRBD2. CDR3 length: 15 amino acids. Germline V gene sequence: CDR1 DFQATT, CDR2 SNEGSKA (reference sequence). For the CDR3, the DNA is TGCAGTGCTAGAGACTTACTAGCGGGAGTCTACGTGCAGTACTTC. Encoded protein: CSARDLLAGVYVQYF.

This clonotype was counted ten times or more. The CDR3 DNA reads TGCAGTGCTGTTGGACTAGCCAAAAACATTCAGTACTTC. Its protein is CSAVGLAKNIQYF. The chain has TRBV20-1 and TRBJ2-4; a weak D match, TRBD2 (5 bases). The germline CDR1 and CDR2 sequences are DFQATT and SNEGSKA (reference sequence). V was shortened by 5 bases and J by 0 bases, with 8 bases between the two germline ends. The CDR3 is 13 amino acids.